One and the same sample provided the 16 T cell receptor beta chains below, sequenced in a study of T cell responses to AZD1222 COVID-19 vaccine. Only in-frame clones appear in the TCRdb table, and some are missing; sequencing was by immunoSEQ multiplex PCR. The data show 200,000 or so clones, 75% to 90% seen once. Sequencing was performed on peripheral blood, taken on day 0 of AZD1222 vaccination. The receptors come from an adult in good health.

V is TRBV27 and J is TRBJ2-5; D may be TRBD2 (6 bases). The length of the CDR3 is 13 residues. V lost 6 bases to trimming and J lost 9 bases, with 17 bases between them. The germline CDR1 and CDR2 sequences are MNHEY and SMNVEV (reference sequence). The CDR3 is CASSRAGTSAQYF. CDR3 nucleotides: TGTGCCAGCAGCCGAGCCGGGACTTCGGCCCAGTACTTC.

CDR3 residues: CASSLSPRDGYTF. As DNA, the CDR3 is TGTGCCAGCAGCTTATCCCCTCGGGATGGCTACACCTTC. The chain joins TRBV7-9 to TRBJ1-2; D uncertain. Trimming removed 2 bases at V and 6 bases at J, with 10 bases between. The germline CDR1 and CDR2 sequences are SEHNR and FQNEAQ (reference sequence). This CDR3 has 13 amino acids.

The chain joins TRBV28 to TRBJ1-2; D is ambiguous. CDR1 and CDR2 (germline): MDHEN, SYDVKM. Trimming cost V 7 bases and J 4 bases, with 16 bases left between them. The CDR3 length is 14 residues. The CDR3 loop is CASNRQEVSYGYTF. The CDR3 nucleotides are TGTGCCAGCAACCGGCAGGAAGTGAGCTATGGCTACACCTTC.

This clone was observed a single time. V usage is TRBV10-3 and J usage is TRBJ1-5, with D perhaps TRBD1 (5 bases). The germline CDR1 and CDR2 sequences are ENHRY and SYGVKD. The CDR3 extends over 13 amino acids. V was clipped by 8 bases and J by 4 bases, with 12 bases between them. The CDR3 here is CAIGAKENQPQHF. CDR3 in DNA: TGTGCCATCGGGGCCAAAGAAAATCAGCCCCAGCATTTT.

This clone was recorded once. The genes are TRBV2 and TRBJ1-4; D is uncertain. Germline V gives CDR1 SNHLY, CDR2 FYNNEI. The ends were cut back, 6 bases at V and 8 bases at J, with 25 bases in the middle. The CDR3 is 17 amino acids. The CDR3 bases are TGTGCCAGCAGGGACGACTGGTCTCTTATGGGATACGAAAAACTGTTTTTT. The encoded protein is CASRDDWSLMGYEKLFF.

V usage is TRBV7-2 and J usage is TRBJ2-7; the D is unclear. The length of the CDR3 is 11 residues. The germline V gene has CDR1 SGHTA and CDR2 FQGNSA. The V end lost 1 base, the J end lost 6 bases, and 4 bases lay between the germline ends. CDR3 protein: CASSLGLEQYF. The CDR3 nucleotides are TGTGCCAGCAGCTTAGGCCTCGAGCAGTACTTC.

The rearrangement uses TRBV10-3 and TRBJ2-1; 8 bases map to TRBD1. J lost 3 bases, V lost 5 bases, and 6 bases had no gene match. CDR3 length: 15 residues. CDR1 ENHRY and CDR2 SYGVKD come from the germline V gene. Here the CDR3 DNA reads TGTGCCATCAGTTTTAGAGGACAGGGCTACAATGAGCAGTTCTTC. This gives the protein CAISFRGQGYNEQFF.

The V and J genes are TRBV2 and TRBJ1-3; D not resolved. Germline V gives CDR1 SNHLY, CDR2 FYNNEI. Trimming pared 5 bases from V and 0 bases from J, leaving 5 bases between. CDR3 size: 13 residues. CDR3 coding DNA: TGTGCCAGCAGTCGGGGCTCTGGAAACACCATATATTTT. It yields the protein CASSRGSGNTIYF. The entire variable domain, with the rest obtained from reference TRBV2 and TRBJ1-3, is as follows: EPEVTQTPSHQVTQMGQEVILRCVPISNHLYFYWYRQILGQKVEFLVSFYNNEISEKSEIFDDQFSVERPDGSNFTLKIRSTKLEDSAMYFCASSRGSGNTIYFGEGSWLTVV.

The chain recombines TRBV2 with TRBJ2-7, with 7 bases that match TRBD1. The CDR3 sequence is 12 residues long. V shed 8 bases and J 5 bases; nucleotides not matched to a gene: 6. CDR1 is SNHLY, CDR2 FYNNEI, per germline. CDR3 in amino acids: CASGQEHHEQYF. As DNA, the CDR3 is TGTGCCAGCGGACAGGAGCACCACGAGCAGTACTTC.

The CDR3 loop is CASSFLGQNSPLHF. The CDR3 coding sequence is TGTGCCAGCAGTTTTCTGGGACAGAATTCACCCCTCCACTTT. The chain employs TRBV28 and TRBJ1-6, with TRBD1 matching over 7 bases. In germline, CDR1 is MDHEN, CDR2 SYDVKM. The V segment lost 3 bases and the J segment 7 bases; nucleotides outside the gene matches: 3. The CDR3 is 14 residues long.

This chain links TRBV29-1 with TRBJ2-2; 9 bases are a match to TRBD2. Germline CDR1 and CDR2: SQVTM and ANQGSEA. The CDR3 loop spans 17 amino acids. V gave up 0 bases and J gave up 4 bases; unmatched junction bases: 9. The CDR3 DNA reads TGCAGCGTTGAAGACCGGCTAGCGGGACCTTCCACCGGGGAGCTGTTTTTT. The encoded protein is CSVEDRLAGPSTGELFF.

CDR3 protein: CASSWSKAGNTIYF. CDR3 coding DNA: TGTGCCAGCAGTTGGTCCAAGGCCGGAAACACCATATATTTT. This chain connects TRBV28 to TRBJ1-3; D is undetermined. The V end lost 4 bases, the J end lost 4 bases, and 11 bases lay between the germline ends. Germline-derived CDR1 and CDR2 are MDHEN and SYDVKM. This CDR3 comprises 14 residues.

The chain links TRBV18 to TRBJ2-6; D is unclear. Trimming removed 6 bases at V and 0 bases at J, with 18 bases between. CDR1 is KGHSH, CDR2 LQKENI, per germline. The CDR3 runs 18 residues. The CDR3 protein is CASSQAPSLVSGANVLTF. In DNA form, the CDR3 reads TGTGCCAGCTCCCAAGCTCCCTCCTTGGTCTCTGGGGCCAACGTCCTGACTTTC.

This sequence joins TRBV28 and TRBJ1-2, with unresolved D. V was trimmed by 3 bases and J by 4 bases, leaving 9 bases between them. Germline V lookup: CDR1 MDHEN, CDR2 SYDVKM. The CDR3 extends over 13 amino acids. The CDR3 region has the DNA TGTGCCAGCAGTTTCGGCAGGTCCTATGGCTACACCTTC. Its protein product is CASSFGRSYGYTF.

The V call is TRBV9, the J call TRBJ2-5; D is undetermined. The CDR3 totals 14 residues. The germline V and J ends were trimmed by 5 bases and 5 bases, with 16 bases remaining between them. Germline assignment: CDR1 SGDLS and CDR2 YYNGEE. The CDR3 bases are TGTGCCAGCAGTGAGGACGTTAGCTTCGAGACCCAGTACTTC. Its protein product is CASSEDVSFETQYF.

The sample holds a few counts of this clone. The chain combines TRBV27 with TRBJ1-2; 8 bases agree with TRBD1. Germline CDR1 MNHEY, CDR2 SMNVEV (reference sequence). Trimming cost V 3 bases and J 6 bases; bases outside gene matches: 6. This CDR3 spans 14 amino acids. The CDR3 DNA follows: TGTGCCAGCAGTTTGACAGGGGAATTGAATGGCTACACCTTC. As protein: CASSLTGELNGYTF.